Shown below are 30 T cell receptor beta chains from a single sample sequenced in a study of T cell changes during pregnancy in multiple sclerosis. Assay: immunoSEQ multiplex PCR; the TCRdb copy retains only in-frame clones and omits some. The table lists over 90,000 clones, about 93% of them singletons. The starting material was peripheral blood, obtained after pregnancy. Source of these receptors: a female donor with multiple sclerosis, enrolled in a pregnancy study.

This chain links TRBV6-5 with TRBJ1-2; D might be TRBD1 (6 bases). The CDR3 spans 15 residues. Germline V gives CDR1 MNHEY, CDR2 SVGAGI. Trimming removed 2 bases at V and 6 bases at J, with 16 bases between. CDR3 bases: TGTGCCAGCAGTTACATGGGGGCGAATTACGATGGCTACACCTTC. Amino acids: CASSYMGANYDGYTF.

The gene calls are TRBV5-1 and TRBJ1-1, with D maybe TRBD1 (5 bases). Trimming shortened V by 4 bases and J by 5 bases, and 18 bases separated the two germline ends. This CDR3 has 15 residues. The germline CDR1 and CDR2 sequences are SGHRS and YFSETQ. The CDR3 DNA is TGCGCCAGCAGCCTATGGACGCTAGGGGATACTGAAGCTTTCTTT. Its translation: CASSLWTLGDTEAFF.

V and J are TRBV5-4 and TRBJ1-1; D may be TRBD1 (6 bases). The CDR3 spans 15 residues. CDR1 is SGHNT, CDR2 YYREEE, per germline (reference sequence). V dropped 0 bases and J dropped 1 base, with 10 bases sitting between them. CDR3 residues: CASSLASTGNTEAFF. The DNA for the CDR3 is TGTGCCAGCAGCTTGGCCTCGACAGGGAACACTGAAGCTTTCTTT.

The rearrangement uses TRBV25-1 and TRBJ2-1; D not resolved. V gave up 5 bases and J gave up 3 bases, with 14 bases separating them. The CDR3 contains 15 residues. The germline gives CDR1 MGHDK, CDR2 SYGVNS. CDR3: CASSSPRSNYNEQFF. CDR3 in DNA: TGTGCCAGCAGTTCCCCGCGATCGAACTACAATGAGCAGTTCTTC.

The CDR3 is CASGSGAGTGELFF. In DNA, the CDR3 is TGTGCTAGTGGTTCAGGAGCGGGGACCGGGGAGCTGTTTTTT. The rearrangement joins TRBV12-5 to TRBJ2-2; 7 nucleotides match TRBD2. V lost 4 bases, J lost 5 bases, and 4 bases stayed unmatched. The CDR3 sequence is 14 residues long. CDR1 and CDR2 (germline): LGHNT, FRNRAP.

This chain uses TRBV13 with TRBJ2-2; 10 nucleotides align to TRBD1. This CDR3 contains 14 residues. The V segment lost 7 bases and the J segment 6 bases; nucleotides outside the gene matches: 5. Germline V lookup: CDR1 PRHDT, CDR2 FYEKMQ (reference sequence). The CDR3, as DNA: TGTGCCAGCACTACGGGACAGGGGTCCGGGGAGCTGTTTTTT. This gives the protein CASTTGQGSGELFF. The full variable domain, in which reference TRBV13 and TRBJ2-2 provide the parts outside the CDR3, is AAGVIQSPRHLIKEKRETATLKCYPIPRHDTVYWYQQGPGQDPQFLISFYEKMQSDKGSIPDRFSAQQFSDYHSELNMSSLELGDSALYFCASTTGQGSGELFFGEGSRLTVL.

The DNA for the CDR3 is TGTGCCAGCAGCTTCCGGGACTCACTAGATACGCAGTATTTT. This translates into CASSFRDSLDTQYF. This chain joins TRBV5-6 and TRBJ2-3; a weak D match, TRBD2 (6 bases). The germline gives CDR1 SGHDT, CDR2 YYEEEE. The V and J ends lost 2 bases and 5 bases respectively, with 12 bases between them. This CDR3 contains 14 residues.

The CDR3 DNA follows: TGTGCCAGCTCACCATTCCGGCAGGCTCTCGATCAGTACTTC. This encodes CASSPFRQALDQYF. The chain uses TRBV18 and TRBJ2-4; D is ambiguous. Germline CDR1 KGHSH, CDR2 LQKENI. CDR3 length equals 14 residues. V gave up 2 bases and J gave up 12 bases, with 17 bases separating them.

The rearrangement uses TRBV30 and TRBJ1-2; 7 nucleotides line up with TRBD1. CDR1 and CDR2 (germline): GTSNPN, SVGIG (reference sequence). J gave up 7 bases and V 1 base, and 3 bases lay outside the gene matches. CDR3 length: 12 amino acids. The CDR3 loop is CAWSDRGPGYTF. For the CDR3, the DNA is TGTGCCTGGAGTGACAGGGGCCCTGGCTACACCTTC.

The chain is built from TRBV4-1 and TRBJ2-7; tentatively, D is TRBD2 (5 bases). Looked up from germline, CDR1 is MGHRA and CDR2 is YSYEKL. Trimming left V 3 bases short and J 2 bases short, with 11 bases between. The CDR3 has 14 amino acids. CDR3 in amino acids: CASSHSGTTYEQYF. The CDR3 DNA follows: TGCGCCAGCAGCCACAGCGGAACTACCTACGAGCAGTACTTC.

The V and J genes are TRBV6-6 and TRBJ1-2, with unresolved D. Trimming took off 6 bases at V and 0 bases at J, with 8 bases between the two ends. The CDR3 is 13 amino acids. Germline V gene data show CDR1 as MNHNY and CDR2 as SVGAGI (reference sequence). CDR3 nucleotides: TGTGCCAGCAGCCCCACAGCTAACTATGGCTACACCTTC. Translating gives CASSPTANYGYTF.

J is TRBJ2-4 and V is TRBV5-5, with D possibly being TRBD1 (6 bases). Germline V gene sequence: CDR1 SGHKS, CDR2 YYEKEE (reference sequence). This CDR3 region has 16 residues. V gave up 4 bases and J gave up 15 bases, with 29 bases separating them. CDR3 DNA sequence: TGTGCCAGCAGCCGGAGCACAGGGCGGGTTTACGTTTCTTCGTACTTC. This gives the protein CASSRSTGRVYVSSYF.

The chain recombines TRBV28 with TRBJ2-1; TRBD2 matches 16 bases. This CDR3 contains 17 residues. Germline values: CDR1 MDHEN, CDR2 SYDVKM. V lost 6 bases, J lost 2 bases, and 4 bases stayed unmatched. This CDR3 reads CASRGLAGGPTYNEQFF. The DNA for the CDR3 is TGTGCCAGCAGGGGACTAGCGGGAGGGCCGACCTACAATGAGCAGTTCTTC.

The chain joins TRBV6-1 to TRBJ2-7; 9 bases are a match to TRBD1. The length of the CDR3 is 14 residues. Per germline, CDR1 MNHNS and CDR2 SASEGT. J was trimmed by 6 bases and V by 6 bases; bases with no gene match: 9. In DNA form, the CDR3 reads TGTGCCAGCAGAATACCGGGACAGGGCTTCGAGCAGTACTTC. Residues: CASRIPGQGFEQYF.

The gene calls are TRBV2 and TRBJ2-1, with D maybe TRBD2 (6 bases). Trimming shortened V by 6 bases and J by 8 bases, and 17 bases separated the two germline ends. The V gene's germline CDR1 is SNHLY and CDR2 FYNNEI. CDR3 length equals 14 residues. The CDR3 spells CASRGRISDHEQFF. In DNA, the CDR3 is TGTGCCAGCAGAGGGAGGATCTCCGACCATGAGCAGTTCTTC.

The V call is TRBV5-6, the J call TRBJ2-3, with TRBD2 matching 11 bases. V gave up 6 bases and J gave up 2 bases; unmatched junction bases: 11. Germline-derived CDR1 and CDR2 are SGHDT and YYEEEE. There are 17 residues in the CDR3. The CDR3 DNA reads TGTGCCAGCACCCCAACGACTAGCGGGATTCCCACAGATACGCAGTATTTT. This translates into CASTPTTSGIPTDTQYF.

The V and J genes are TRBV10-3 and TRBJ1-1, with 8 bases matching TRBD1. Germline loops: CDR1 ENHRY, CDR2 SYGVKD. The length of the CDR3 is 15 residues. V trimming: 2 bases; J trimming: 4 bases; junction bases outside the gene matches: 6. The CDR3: CAISEPTGAVTEAFF. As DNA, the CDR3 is TGTGCCATCAGTGAGCCGACAGGGGCCGTCACTGAAGCTTTCTTT.

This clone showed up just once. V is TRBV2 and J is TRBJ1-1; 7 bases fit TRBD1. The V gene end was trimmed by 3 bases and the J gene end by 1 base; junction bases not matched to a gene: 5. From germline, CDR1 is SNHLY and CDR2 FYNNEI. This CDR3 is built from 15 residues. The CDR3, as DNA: TGTGCCAGCAGTGACCGCGCAGGGGGGAACACTGAAGCTTTCTTT. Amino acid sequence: CASSDRAGGNTEAFF.

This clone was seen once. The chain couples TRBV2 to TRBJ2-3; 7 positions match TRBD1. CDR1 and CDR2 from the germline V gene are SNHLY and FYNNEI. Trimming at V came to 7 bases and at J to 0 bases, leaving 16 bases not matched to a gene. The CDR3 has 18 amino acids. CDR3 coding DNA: TGTGCCAGCACTGCTGACCCGGGAACAGGGGAAAGCACAGATACGCAGTATTTT. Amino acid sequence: CASTADPGTGESTDTQYF.

CDR3: CASSIGTDSYEQYF. The DNA for the CDR3 is TGTGCCAGTAGTATAGGGACAGATTCCTACGAGCAGTACTTC. The gene calls are TRBV19 and TRBJ2-7, with D possibly being TRBD1 (6 bases). This CDR3 has 14 residues. V dropped 1 base and J dropped 1 base, with 8 bases sitting between them. CDR1 is LNHDA and CDR2 is SQIVND in the germline V gene (reference sequence).

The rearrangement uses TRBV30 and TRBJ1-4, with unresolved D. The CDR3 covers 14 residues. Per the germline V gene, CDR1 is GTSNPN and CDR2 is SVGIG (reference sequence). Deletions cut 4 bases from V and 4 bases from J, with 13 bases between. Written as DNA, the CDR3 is TGTGCCTGGACAACCGGGTCACTTAATGAAAAACTGTTTTTT. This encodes CAWTTGSLNEKLFF.

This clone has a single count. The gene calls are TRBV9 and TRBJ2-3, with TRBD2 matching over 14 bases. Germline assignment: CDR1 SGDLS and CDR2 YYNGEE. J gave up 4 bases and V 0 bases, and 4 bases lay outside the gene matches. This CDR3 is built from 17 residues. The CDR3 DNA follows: TGTGCCAGCAGCGTAGGTGGACTAGCGGGAGGCGCAGATACGCAGTATTTT. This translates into CASSVGGLAGGADTQYF.

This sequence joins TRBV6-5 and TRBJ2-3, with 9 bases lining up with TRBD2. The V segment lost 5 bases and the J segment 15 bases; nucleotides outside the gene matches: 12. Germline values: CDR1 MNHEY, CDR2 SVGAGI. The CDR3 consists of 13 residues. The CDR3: CASSQFKREAPYF. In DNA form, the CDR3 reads TGTGCCAGCAGTCAATTTAAGCGGGAGGCCCCCTATTTT.

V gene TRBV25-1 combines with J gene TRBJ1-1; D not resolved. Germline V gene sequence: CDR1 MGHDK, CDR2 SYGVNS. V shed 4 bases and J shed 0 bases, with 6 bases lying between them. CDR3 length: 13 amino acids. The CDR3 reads CASSVALNTEAFF. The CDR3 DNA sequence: TGTGCCAGCAGTGTAGCCCTGAACACTGAAGCTTTCTTT.

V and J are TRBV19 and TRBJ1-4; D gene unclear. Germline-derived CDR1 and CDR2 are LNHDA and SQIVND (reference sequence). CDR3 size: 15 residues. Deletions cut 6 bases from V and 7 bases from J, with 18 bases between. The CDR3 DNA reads TGTGCCAGTAGCTACCGGGCCCGCCGGGGTGAAAAACTGTTTTTT. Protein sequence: CASSYRARRGEKLFF. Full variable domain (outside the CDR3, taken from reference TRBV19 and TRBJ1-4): DGGITQSPKYLFRKEGQNVTLSCEQNLNHDAMYWYRQDPGQGLRLIYYSQIVNDFQKGDIAEGYSVSREKKESFPLTVTSAQKNPTAFYLCASSYRARRGEKLFFGSGTQLSVL.

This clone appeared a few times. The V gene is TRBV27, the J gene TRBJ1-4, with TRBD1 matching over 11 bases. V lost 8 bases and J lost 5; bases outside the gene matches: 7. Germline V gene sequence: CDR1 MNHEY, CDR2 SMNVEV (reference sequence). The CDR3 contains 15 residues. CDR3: CASEARTGGNEKLFF. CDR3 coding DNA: TGTGCCAGCGAAGCCCGGACAGGGGGCAATGAAAAACTGTTTTTT. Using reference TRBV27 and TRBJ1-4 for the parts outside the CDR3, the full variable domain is EAQVTQNPRYLITVTGKKLTVTCSQNMNHEYMSWYRQDPGLGLRQIYYSMNVEVTDKGDVPEGYKVSRKEKRNFPLILESPSPNQTSLYFCASEARTGGNEKLFFGSGTQLSVL.

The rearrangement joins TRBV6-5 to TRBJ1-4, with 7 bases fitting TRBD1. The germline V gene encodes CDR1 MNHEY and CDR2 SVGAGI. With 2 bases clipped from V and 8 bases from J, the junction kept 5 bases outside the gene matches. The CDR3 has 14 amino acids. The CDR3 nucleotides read TGTGCCAGCAGTTACGATCAGGGGGTCGAAAAACTGTTTTTT. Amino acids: CASSYDQGVEKLFF.

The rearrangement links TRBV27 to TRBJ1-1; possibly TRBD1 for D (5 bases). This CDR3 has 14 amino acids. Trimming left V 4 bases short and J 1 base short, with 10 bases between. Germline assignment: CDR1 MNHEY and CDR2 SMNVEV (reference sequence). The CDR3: CASSSNTGNTEAFF. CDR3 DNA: TGTGCCAGCAGTTCTAATACAGGGAACACTGAAGCTTTCTTT.

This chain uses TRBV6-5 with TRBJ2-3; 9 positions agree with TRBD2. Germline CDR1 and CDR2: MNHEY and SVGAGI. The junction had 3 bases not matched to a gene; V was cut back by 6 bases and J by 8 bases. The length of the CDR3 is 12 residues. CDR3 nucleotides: TGTGCCAGCAGGCGAGCGGGGGGTACGCAGTATTTT. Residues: CASRRAGGTQYF.

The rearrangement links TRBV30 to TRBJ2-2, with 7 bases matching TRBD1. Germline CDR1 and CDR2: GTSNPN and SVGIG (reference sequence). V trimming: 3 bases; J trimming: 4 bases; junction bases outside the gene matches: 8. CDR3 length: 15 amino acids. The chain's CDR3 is CAWRAGTVSTGELFF. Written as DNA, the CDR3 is TGTGCCTGGAGGGCCGGGACAGTGTCCACCGGGGAGCTGTTTTTT.